The 4 T cell receptor beta chains below come from one sample, sequenced in a study of shared clonotypes between healthy human individuals. Some clones are missing from TCRdb's copy, which holds only in-frame ones; the method was immunoSEQ multiplex PCR. The sample carries about 600,000 clones, about 95% recorded once. Naive CD8 isolation took CD45RO-negative cells positively selected for CCR7 and excluded terminally differentiated effector memory CD45RA+ cells. Sequencing was performed on naive CD8+ T cells sorted from blood. The origin of the receptors is a woman between 25 and 40 years old in good health.

This chain connects TRBV9 to TRBJ2-3; 8 positions match TRBD2. The germline V gene encodes CDR1 SGDLS and CDR2 YYNGEE. Unmatched junction bases numbered 2, after V lost 0 bases and J lost 5 bases. CDR3 size: 14 residues. This chain's CDR3 is CASSVAGGGDTQYF. DNA of the CDR3: TGTGCCAGCAGCGTAGCGGGAGGGGGAGATACGCAGTATTTT.

The rearrangement joins TRBV7-9 to TRBJ2-1, with unresolved D. Trimming left V 3 bases short and J 0 bases short, with 6 bases between. This CDR3 is 14 amino acids long. CDR1 is SEHNR and CDR2 is FQNEAQ in the germline V gene (reference sequence). DNA of the CDR3: TGTGCCAGCAGCTTGCGTAGCTCCTACAATGAGCAGTTCTTC. Translating it yields CASSLRSSYNEQFF.

The rearrangement links TRBV10-3 to TRBJ2-5; D could derive from TRBD1 or TRBD2 (6 bases each). The J call could be wrong; TRBJ2-7 is a better fit for the DNA end. Germline-derived CDR1 and CDR2 are ENHRY and SYGVKD. CDR3 length: 16 amino acids. As DNA, the CDR3 is TGTGCCATCAGTGAGACAGGGAGGTCGGGTTTCTACGAGCAGTACTTC. It yields the protein CAISETGRSGFYEQYF.

This rearrangement joins TRBV29-1 to TRBJ2-7, with D possibly TRBD2 on 5 matching bases. Germline CDR1 SQVTM, CDR2 ANQGSEA. V lost 7 bases and J 5 bases, leaving 18 bases between the germline ends. The CDR3 contains 13 residues. CDR3 nucleotides: TGCAGCGCTGAGGGTGTTGCCGCTGACGAGCAGTACTTC. Translating it yields CSAEGVAADEQYF.